This T cell receptor beta chain was sequenced in a study of vaccination effects on CD4 cells after COVID-19. Study at large: Median timing of post-vaccine samples was 72 days after the second dose.

Clones were sequenced by immunoSEQ multiplex PCR, and TCRdb holds only the in-frame ones, with some missing. This sample yields 21,000 or so clones, of which approximately 76% are seen a single time; 9.1% belongs to the top ten. Before sequencing, viral peptide pools were used by the ViraFEST assay to expand antigen-specific CD4+ T cells. Culturing for more than eight days preceded CD4+ T cell isolation. As their vaccination, participants received two doses of either BNT162b2 or mRNA-1273. None of the vaccinated had previously contracted SARS-CoV-2, and their nucleocapsid antibodies tested negative. A half-medium replacement with IL-2 medium was carried out on days 3 and 7. There are a few counts of this clone. The antigen is unknown. CDR3 length equals 14 residues. The ends lost 6 bases at V and 7 bases at J; junction bases unmatched: 6. Germline-derived CDR1 and CDR2 are MNHNY and SVGAGI (reference sequence).

The clonotype originates from a human donor who received a COVID-19 vaccine. V is TRBV6-6 and J is TRBJ2-1, with 10 bases that match TRBD1. This specimen was CD4+ T cells from PBMCs cultured with HCoV-229E spike peptides, taken after COVID-19 vaccination. The chain's CDR3 is CASRAGTGENEQFF. The CDR3 bases are TGTGCCAGCAGAGCCGGGACAGGGGAAAATGAGCAGTTCTTC.